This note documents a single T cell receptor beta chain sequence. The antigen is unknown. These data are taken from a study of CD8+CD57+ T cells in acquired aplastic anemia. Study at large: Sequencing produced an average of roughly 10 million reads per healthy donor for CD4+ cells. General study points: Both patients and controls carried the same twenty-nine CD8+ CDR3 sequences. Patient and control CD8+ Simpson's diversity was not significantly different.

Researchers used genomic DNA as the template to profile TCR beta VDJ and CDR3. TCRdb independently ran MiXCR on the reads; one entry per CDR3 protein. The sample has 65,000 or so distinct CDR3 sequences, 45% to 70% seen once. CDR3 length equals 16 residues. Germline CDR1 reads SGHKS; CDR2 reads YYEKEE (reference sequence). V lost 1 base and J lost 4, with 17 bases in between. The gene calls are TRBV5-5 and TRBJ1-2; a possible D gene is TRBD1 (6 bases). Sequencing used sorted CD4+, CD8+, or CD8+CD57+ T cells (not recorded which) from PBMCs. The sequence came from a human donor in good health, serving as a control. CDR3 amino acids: CASSLLQGPSAYGYTF. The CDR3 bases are TGTGCCAGCAGCTTGTTACAGGGACCATCGGCCTATGGCTACACCTTC.